These 21 T cell receptor beta chains share one sample of origin, sequenced in a study of blood T cell repertoires in COVID-19 (dated by TCRdb to the early 2020s). The receptor library was made with the immunoSEQ multiplex PCR assay. This is the immuneACCESS table as TCRdb keeps it, with only in-frame sequences that have V and J called. A part of the clones is gone; compared with another copy, unresolved V genes explain less than half, and the rest is unexplained. Across this sample there are more than 200,000 clones, with around 84% seen only once. Under 12% of the sample comes from the top ten. The sample comprised peripheral blood. The receptors here all came from a woman older than 75 with COVID-19, enrolled during active disease.

The chain recombines TRBV6-2 or TRBV6-3 with TRBJ1-5, with 8 bases matching TRBD1. V lost 2 bases, J lost 0 bases, and 15 bases stayed unmatched. The CDR3 has 20 residues. Germline V lookup: CDR1 MNHEY, CDR2 SVGEGT. CDR3 DNA sequence: TGTGCCAGCAGTTACGGTCAGCAGGGGGCAAGGGAGGATAGCAATCAGCCCCAGCATTTT. This encodes CASSYGQQGAREDSNQPQHF.

The rearrangement uses TRBV7-9 and TRBJ1-6; 10 positions agree with TRBD1. The germline gives CDR1 SEHNR, CDR2 FQNEAQ (reference sequence). CDR3 length: 15 amino acids. With V trimmed by 1 base and J by 9 bases, 3 bases remained unmatched. The chain's CDR3 is CASSLGDRGSSPLHF. The CDR3 nucleotides read TGTGCCAGCAGCTTAGGGGACAGGGGTAGTTCACCCCTCCACTTT. Complete variable domain (other parts from reference TRBV7-9 and TRBJ1-6): DTGVSQNPRHKITKRGQNVTFRCDPISEHNRLYWYRQTLGQGPEFLTYFQNEAQLEKSRLLSDRFSAERPKGSFSTLEIQRTEQGDSAMYLCASSLGDRGSSPLHFGNGTRLTVT.

This sequence joins TRBV5-1 and TRBJ1-1, with D possibly TRBD1 on 5 matching bases. V lost 6 bases, J lost 0 bases, and 15 bases lay in between. This CDR3 has 15 amino acids. The V gene's germline CDR1 is SGHRS and CDR2 YFSETQ. The CDR3 region has the DNA TGCGCCAGCAAACCCGAGGAGGGACTGAACACTGAAGCTTTCTTT. This codes for CASKPEEGLNTEAFF.

This chain uses TRBV5-1 with TRBJ2-3, with 9 bases identical to TRBD2. The J segment lost 2 bases and the V segment lost 0 bases, leaving 7 bases of the junction unmatched. Germline assignment: CDR1 SGHRS and CDR2 YFSETQ. The CDR3 contains 17 residues. CDR3 nucleotides: TGCGCCAGCAGCTTGGGGCCTAGCGGGGACATCACAGATACGCAGTATTTT. It specifies CASSLGPSGDITDTQYF.

V usage is TRBV28 and J usage is TRBJ2-1, with 12 nucleotides matching TRBD2. J gave up 13 bases and V 5 bases, and 9 bases lay outside the gene matches. Germline CDR1 and CDR2: MDHEN and SYDVKM. CDR3 size: 14 residues. Written as DNA, the CDR3 is TGTGCCAGCAGTCTAGCGGGGGGGATCGGGTTCCAGTTCTTC. Its protein is CASSLAGGIGFQFF.

V is TRBV6-2 or TRBV6-3 and J is TRBJ2-1; perhaps TRBD2 as D (5 bases). V dropped 4 bases and J dropped 9 bases, with 13 bases sitting between them. The CDR3 is 13 residues long. Germline CDR1 is MNHEY and CDR2 is SVGEGT. The CDR3 protein is CASSSASSREQFF. CDR3 sequence (DNA): TGTGCCAGCAGTTCGGCTAGCTCGCGTGAGCAGTTCTTC.

J is TRBJ2-1 and V is TRBV10-3; 14 bases are a match to TRBD2. The length of the CDR3 is 18 residues. V lost 6 bases, J lost 6 bases, and 13 bases stayed unmatched. Germline CDR1 ENHRY, CDR2 SYGVKD. As DNA, the CDR3 is TGTGCCATCAGAGACCCGGGACTAGCGGGGGCAGACCCCAATGAGCAGTTCTTC. Residues: CAIRDPGLAGADPNEQFF.

Turning to this clone: A read error may produce the germline difference seen at one junction end. This CDR3 is also generated by other DNA sequences in the sample. The chain combines TRBV18 with TRBJ1-2; no firm D call. The CDR3 covers 14 residues. CDR1 is KGHSH and CDR2 is LQKENI in the germline V gene. The CDR3 loop is CASSPFTENYGYTF. In nucleotides, the CDR3 is TGCGCCAGCTCACCATTCACGGAGAACTATGGCTACACCTTC.

The chain links TRBV6-2 or TRBV6-3 to TRBJ1-2; TRBD1 matches at 8 bases. The CDR3 extends over 15 amino acids. In germline, CDR1 is MNHEY, CDR2 SVGEGT. V dropped 6 bases and J dropped 5; count of bases not matched to a gene: 11. As DNA, the CDR3 is TGTGCCAGCAGCCAAACCCGGACAGGGCCTTATGGCTACACCTTC. It specifies CASSQTRTGPYGYTF.

J is TRBJ1-1 and V is TRBV15; unclear D gene. The CDR3 extends over 13 amino acids. With 5 bases removed from V and 1 base from J, the gap between germline ends came to 8 bases. The germline CDR1 and CDR2 sequences are LNHNV and YYDKDF (reference sequence). In DNA, the CDR3 is TGTGCCACCAGCGCGAGGGAGAACACTGAAGCTTTCTTT. Translated, it gives CATSARENTEAFF.

The chain uses TRBV4-3 and TRBJ1-1; 7 positions agree with TRBD1. The CDR3 is 15 residues long. Germline-derived CDR1 and CDR2 are LGHNA and YSLEER. J gave up 5 bases and V 0 bases, and 6 bases lay outside the gene matches. CDR3 amino acids: CASSQDDRVGTEAFF. DNA for the CDR3: TGCGCCAGCAGCCAAGACGACAGGGTGGGGACTGAAGCTTTCTTT.

This clone occurred once. V is TRBV28 and J is TRBJ2-1; TRBD2 might be the D (6 bases). The CDR3 totals 13 residues. V lost 6 bases and J lost 9, with 15 bases in between. The germline V gene encodes CDR1 MDHEN and CDR2 SYDVKM. The chain's CDR3 is CASSSLTRTEQFF. Written as DNA, the CDR3 is TGTGCCAGCAGCTCCCTGACTAGGACTGAGCAGTTCTTC. The entire variable domain, with the rest obtained from reference TRBV28 and TRBJ2-1, is as follows: DVKVTQSSRYLVKRTGEKVFLECVQDMDHENMFWYRQDPGLGLRLIYFSYDVKMKEKGDIPEGYSVSREKKERFSLILESASTNQTSMYLCASSSLTRTEQFFGPGTRLTVL.

CDR3 residues: CASSQSTGGATNEQFF. The CDR3 coding sequence is TGCGCCAGCAGTCAATCGACAGGGGGCGCAACGAATGAGCAGTTCTTC. The chain uses TRBV23-1 and TRBJ2-1; TRBD1 matches at 10 bases. TRBV23-1 is an ORF; its function is uncertain. V was pared by 0 bases and J by 7 bases, with 6 bases of the junction left unmatched. The CDR3 loop spans 16 amino acids.

In nucleotides, the CDR3 is TGTGCCAGCACCACTGCGACAGGGGAAAACTATGGCTACACCTTC. It is translated as CASTTATGENYGYTF. The V call is TRBV7-9, the J call TRBJ1-2, with TRBD1 matching over 8 bases. Germline assignment: CDR1 SEHNR and CDR2 FQNEAQ (reference sequence). The CDR3 runs to 15 residues. V lost 7 bases, J lost 2 bases, and 9 bases stayed unmatched.

This sequence joins TRBV2 and TRBJ2-3; 14 bases map to TRBD2. There are 17 residues in the CDR3. The V gene's germline CDR1 is SNHLY and CDR2 FYNNEI. With 3 bases clipped from V and 2 bases from J, the junction kept 4 bases outside the gene matches. The CDR3 DNA is TGTGCCAGCAGTGAGGGACTAGCGGGGGCCAACACAGATACGCAGTATTTT. It translates to CASSEGLAGANTDTQYF.

The chain is built from TRBV27 and TRBJ1-2; a weak D match, TRBD1 (6 bases). Trimming took 2 bases from V and 7 from J, leaving 11 bases between them. The CDR3 runs 13 residues. Per the germline V gene, CDR1 is MNHEY and CDR2 is SMNVEV (reference sequence). CDR3 protein: CASSLNRVSGYTF. The CDR3 DNA follows: TGTGCCAGCAGTTTAAACAGGGTATCTGGCTACACCTTC.

V usage is TRBV2 and J usage is TRBJ2-6, with TRBD1 matching 12 bases. Germline lookup yields CDR1 SNHLY and CDR2 FYNNEI. This CDR3 contains 17 residues. The V gene end was trimmed by 5 bases and the J gene end by 2 bases; junction bases not matched to a gene: 4. CDR3 sequence (DNA): TGTGCCAGCAGTCAAGGGACAGGGGGCGCTGGGGCCAACGTCCTGACTTTC. This gives the protein CASSQGTGGAGANVLTF.

The chain employs TRBV5-6 and TRBJ1-2, with D possibly TRBD1 on 5 matching bases. From germline, CDR1 is SGHDT and CDR2 YYEEEE. The length of the CDR3 is 14 residues. V lost 5 bases, J lost 3 bases, and 14 bases lay in between. This chain's CDR3 is CASRLRSGDYGYTF. CDR3 nucleotide sequence: TGTGCCAGCAGATTACGGTCGGGGGACTATGGCTACACCTTC.

The chain recombines TRBV3-1 (or the pseudogene TRBV3-2) with TRBJ1-1; 10 nucleotides align to TRBD1. Germline V gene lookup returns CDR1 LGHDT and CDR2 YNNKEL (reference sequence). V lost 4 bases, J lost 6 bases, and 8 bases stayed unmatched. The CDR3 runs 15 residues. The CDR3 DNA sequence: TGTGCCAGCAGCCCTCAGGGGGACAGGGGATCTGAAGCTTTCTTT. It translates to CASSPQGDRGSEAFF.

The V call is TRBV13, the J call TRBJ2-5; 7 bases match TRBD2. The CDR3 is 16 amino acids. The junction had 8 bases not matched to a gene; V was cut back by 3 bases and J by 1 base. CDR1 is PRHDT and CDR2 is FYEKMQ in the germline V gene (reference sequence). The CDR3 nucleotides read TGTGCCAGCAGCTTCACGATTCTAGCGGTCCAAGAGACCCAGTACTTC. As protein: CASSFTILAVQETQYF.

On this clone itself: The junction does not match germline at one end; this may be a read error. Additional DNA sequences in this sample encode the identical CDR3. The V call is TRBV7-9, the J call TRBJ2-7; D ambiguous. Germline CDR1 and CDR2: SEHNR and FQNEAQ (reference sequence). The CDR3 contains 15 residues. The CDR3 bases are TGTGCCAGCAGCTTAGTTGGTGACTCATCCTACGAACAGTACTTC. Translated, it gives CASSLVGDSSYEQYF.